Below are 19 T cell receptor beta chains sequenced from a single sample in a study of CD8 T cells in ankylosing spondylitis. TCRdb ran MiXCR on the 5' RACE reads and lists one entry per CDR3 protein. The sample lists 250,000 to 400,000 distinct CDR3 sequences, 9.5% to 13% occurring once. Sequenced input: blood, either unsorted or a sorted T cell fraction (not recorded which). The source of these receptors is a female donor with ankylosing spondylitis or in good health (not recorded which).

This clonotype was recorded many times. V is TRBV10-3 and J is TRBJ1-2, with D perhaps TRBD1 (5 bases). The CDR3 sequence is 12 residues long. Germline lookup yields CDR1 ENHRY and CDR2 SYGVKD. Trimming stripped 7 bases from V and 2 bases from J, with 8 bases between. The CDR3 DNA sequence: TGTGCCATCACCGGGGGAAACTATGGCTACACCTTC. Translation: CAITGGNYGYTF.

This clonotype was seen more than once but under ten times. The rearrangement joins TRBV27 to TRBJ1-5, with D perhaps matching TRBD1 (5 bases). The germline V and J ends were trimmed by 5 bases and 6 bases, with 11 bases remaining between them. This CDR3 has 13 residues. Germline loops: CDR1 MNHEY, CDR2 SMNVEV (reference sequence). The CDR3 region is CASSASGVQPQHF. The CDR3 coding sequence is TGTGCCAGCAGTGCGTCGGGGGTTCAGCCCCAGCATTTT.

There are a few counts of this clonotype. The J gene is TRBJ2-3, the V gene TRBV29-1; a weak D match, TRBD1 (6 bases). The V gene's germline CDR1 is SQVTM and CDR2 ANQGSEA. The CDR3 has 14 amino acids. V gave up 3 bases and J gave up 3 bases, with 13 bases separating them. CDR3: CSVEQGKRTDTQYF. In DNA form, the CDR3 reads TGCAGCGTTGAGCAGGGGAAGAGGACAGATACGCAGTATTTT.

Of note for this clonotype: It may be a read error: a sequence one base away is much more abundant. The V call is TRBV28, the J call TRBJ2-5; 11 positions agree with TRBD2. Germline CDR1 and CDR2: MDHEN and SYDVKM. The ends lost 4 bases at V and 4 bases at J; junction bases unmatched: 5. There are 15 residues in the CDR3. DNA of the CDR3: TGTGCCAGCAGTTCCCTACTAGCGGGAGCAGAGACCCAGTACTTC. Protein sequence: CASSSLLAGAETQYF.

On this clonotype itself: A read error may be the cause here, since a much bigger clone is one base away. As the CDR3 is not closed by the conserved phenylalanine or tryptophan, this likely results from a read error. This chain connects TRBV29-1 to TRBJ2-1; TRBD2 matches at 13 bases. Trimming took 1 base from V and 7 from J; bases not matched to a gene: 4. The CDR3 is made up of 15 amino acids. Germline lookup yields CDR1 SQVTM and CDR2 ANQGSEA. The CDR3 is CSVEGTSGRGNEQFL. The DNA of the CDR3 is TGCAGCGTTGAAGGGACTAGCGGGAGAGGGAATGAGCAGTTCCTC.

This clonotype was seen repeatedly, ten times or more. The CDR3, as DNA: TGTGCCAGCAGTTTGGGACTAGCGGGAGGTTGGGGCACCGGGGAGCTGTTTTTT. Its protein is CASSLGLAGGWGTGELFF. V and J are TRBV28 and TRBJ2-2; 15 nucleotides line up with TRBD2. V was pared by 3 bases and J by 4 bases, with 6 bases of the junction left unmatched. The CDR3 has 18 residues. CDR1 is MDHEN and CDR2 is SYDVKM in the germline V gene.

This clonotype was recorded a few times. This rearrangement joins TRBV7-9 to TRBJ1-5; D not resolved. CDR1 is SEHNR, CDR2 FQNEAQ, per germline (reference sequence). There are 13 residues in the CDR3. V dropped 3 bases and J dropped 9 bases, with 12 bases sitting between them. CDR3 sequence: CASSFTDGGPQHF. DNA of the CDR3: TGTGCCAGCAGCTTCACCGACGGAGGGCCCCAGCATTTT. The variable domain in full, with the rest retrieved from reference TRBV7-9 and TRBJ1-5, is DTGVSQNPRHKITKRGQNVTFRCDPISEHNRLYWYRQTLGQGPEFLTYFQNEAQLEKSRLLSDRFSAERPKGSFSTLEIQRTEQGDSAMYLCASSFTDGGPQHFGDGTRLSIL.

There are a few counts of this clonotype. V is TRBV5-5 and J is TRBJ2-2; 9 bases are a match to TRBD2. The CDR3 is 16 residues long. V gave up 4 bases and J gave up 3 bases; unmatched junction bases: 7. The germline CDR1 and CDR2 sequences are SGHKS and YYEKEE (reference sequence). The chain's CDR3 is CASSQLAGPYTGELFF. The CDR3 bases are TGTGCCAGCAGCCAACTAGCGGGTCCGTACACCGGGGAGCTGTTTTTT.

This clonotype was seen repeatedly, ten times or more. The chain combines TRBV12-3 or TRBV12-4 with TRBJ2-5; 11 nucleotides line up with TRBD2. J was trimmed by 5 bases and V by 5 bases; bases with no gene match: 13. This CDR3 has 17 amino acids. The CDR3: CASSPLTSGAHGETQYF. In DNA form, the CDR3 reads TGTGCCAGCAGTCCCCTGACTAGCGGGGCGCATGGGGAGACCCAGTACTTC.

A few counts support this clonotype. The chain is built from TRBV14 and TRBJ2-5; D not resolved. Trimming cost V 1 base and J 7 bases, with 13 bases left between them. The germline V gene encodes CDR1 SGHDN and CDR2 FVKESK. The CDR3 length is 14 residues. DNA of the CDR3: TGTGCCAGCAGCCAAGTTGGGTACGGACGGACCCAGTACTTC. Translation: CASSQVGYGRTQYF. The full variable domain, completed using reference TRBV14 and TRBJ2-5, is EAGVTQFPSHSVIEKGQTVTLRCDPISGHDNLYWYRRVMGKEIKFLLHFVKESKQDESGMPNNRFLAERTGGTYSTLKVQPAELEDSGVYFCASSQVGYGRTQYFGPGTRLLVL.

This clonotype was detected only a few times. The CDR3 spells CAWSVRDRGNSPLHF. The CDR3 coding sequence is TGTGCCTGGAGTGTACGAGACAGGGGTAATTCACCCCTCCACTTT. The chain links TRBV30 to TRBJ1-6, with 8 bases fitting TRBD1. Germline values: CDR1 GTSNPN, CDR2 SVGIG (reference sequence). After removal of 0 bases from V and 6 bases from J, the junction contained 4 bases not matched to a gene. This CDR3 is 15 amino acids long.

At least ten counts were recorded for this clonotype. The J gene is TRBJ1-6, the V gene TRBV5-5; possibly TRBD1 for D (6 bases). The V end was cut by 3 bases, the J end by 9 bases, with 13 bases between. Looked up from germline, CDR1 is SGHKS and CDR2 is YYEKEE (reference sequence). The CDR3 covers 14 residues. The CDR3 is CASSWQGRGSPLHF. The CDR3 bases are TGTGCCAGCAGCTGGCAGGGGAGAGGTTCACCCCTCCACTTT.

This chain joins TRBV3-1 and TRBJ2-3, with a weak D call TRBD1 (5 bases). This CDR3 comprises 17 residues. The V gene lost 7 bases and the J gene lost 0 bases, with 20 bases spanning the gap. Germline V lookup: CDR1 LGHDT, CDR2 YNNKEL (reference sequence). For the CDR3, the DNA is TGTGCCAGCACCCAGCCAAGGGAACAGGCTAGCACAGATACGCAGTATTTT. It encodes CASTQPREQASTDTQYF.

This clonotype occurred many times. The rearrangement links TRBV5-1 to TRBJ2-5; 7 bases map to TRBD2. Germline CDR1 SGHRS, CDR2 YFSETQ. J was trimmed by 2 bases and V by 4 bases; bases with no gene match: 8. This CDR3 region has 15 residues. The CDR3 protein is CASSQSTGGQETQYF. DNA of the CDR3: TGCGCCAGCAGCCAGAGTACGGGGGGACAAGAGACCCAGTACTTC.

In the case of this clonotype: With a much larger clone just one base away, this may be a read error. The CDR3 ends on some other residue instead of the conserved phenylalanine or tryptophan, so this is likely a read error. The gene calls are TRBV27 and TRBJ2-1, with TRBD2 identical over 8 bases. V trimming: 7 bases; J trimming: 4 bases; junction bases outside the gene matches: 3. The CDR3 extends over 13 amino acids. Germline assignment: CDR1 MNHEY and CDR2 SMNVEV (reference sequence). This CDR3 reads CASMAGGYNEQFL. CDR3 DNA sequence: TGTGCCAGCATGGCGGGGGGATACAATGAGCAGTTCTTG.

There are many counts of this clonotype. This chain links TRBV21-1 with TRBJ2-2; TRBD2, the table's D call, was not compared with the DNA. TRBV21-1 is labeled a pseudogene. CDR3 length equals 19 residues. The CDR3 protein is CASSRAAGVEGPNTGELFF. CDR3 sequence (DNA): TGTGCCAGCAGCAGGGCTGCGGGTGTGGAGGGGCCTAACACCGGGGAGCTGTTTTTT.

J is TRBJ2-1 and V is TRBV14; D unclear. The CDR3 loop spans 15 amino acids. V was pared by 7 bases and J by 3 bases, with 16 bases between. Germline-derived CDR1 and CDR2 are SGHDN and FVKESK. The CDR3 here is CASKDGLSVYNEQFF. The CDR3 nucleotides read TGTGCCAGCAAGGACGGGCTCTCCGTCTACAATGAGCAGTTCTTC.

This clonotype turned up a few times. The V call is TRBV20-1, the J call TRBJ2-1, with 10 bases aligning to TRBD2. Trimming cost V 3 bases and J 2 bases; bases outside gene matches: 10. Germline CDR1 DFQATT, CDR2 SNEGSKA (reference sequence). There are 17 residues in the CDR3. This chain's CDR3 is CSASGASGSRTYNEQFF. The CDR3 DNA follows: TGCAGTGCTAGCGGGGCTAGCGGGAGTAGAACCTACAATGAGCAGTTCTTC.

The table lists this clonotype with many counts. The chain has TRBV9 and TRBJ1-5; TRBD1 is a possible D gene (5 bases). Germline values: CDR1 SGDLS, CDR2 YYNGEE. With 0 bases removed from V and 5 bases from J, the gap between germline ends came to 18 bases. CDR3 length equals 17 residues. CDR3 amino acids: CASSVAGAPIQHQPQHF. As DNA, the CDR3 is TGTGCCAGCAGCGTAGCCGGGGCCCCCATCCAACATCAGCCCCAGCATTTT.